This paragraph covers one T cell receptor beta chain sequence. Antigen: not known. At the DNA level, this CDR3 is encoded by other sequences in the same sample as well. TCRdb's copy holds only in-frame clones and misses some; the assay was immunoSEQ multiplex PCR. The table has 160,000 or so clones, around nine tenths seen once; the top ten hold roughly 1.5%. The donors were in the roughly 110-subject validation cohort, distinct from the approximately 700-subject first cohort. The CDR3 sequence is 13 residues long. Germline V CDR1 and CDR2: SGHNT, YYREEE (reference sequence). V lost 1 base, J lost 0 bases, and 4 bases lay in between. This sample was taken from a study of cytomegalovirus exposure and HLA in healthy donors. Overall study context: The approximately 660 first-cohort repertoires shared a platform with the approximately 120 validation repertoires, as reported in a later analysis. Study results and limitations: In vitro work confirmed that a few CMV-associated chains recognize CMV antigens. Both high specificity and high sensitivity reportedly marked the classifier's diagnosis of cytomegalovirus status.

This chain joins TRBV5-4 and TRBJ1-2; D is undetermined. Material: PBMCs. This TCR came from a woman in her twenties or thirties in good health and CMV-seronegative. CDR3 DNA: TGTGCCAGCAGCTTGACAGCTAACTATGGCTACACCTTC. Residues: CASSLTANYGYTF.